The 30 T cell receptor beta chains in this list originate from one sample, sequenced in a study of blood T cell repertoires in COVID-19. Some clones are missing from TCRdb's copy, which holds only in-frame ones; the method was immunoSEQ multiplex PCR. The sample has a few hundred thousand clones; roughly 82% are singletons. Sequencing was carried out using peripheral blood. These receptors all stem from a human donor in a cohort sampled during active COVID-19.

The chain employs TRBV2 and TRBJ2-3, with 7 bases that match TRBD1. There are 11 residues in the CDR3. The germline CDR1 and CDR2 sequences are SNHLY and FYNNEI. The ends lost 5 bases at V and 14 bases at J; junction bases unmatched: 7. CDR3 coding DNA: TGTGCCAGCAGTCGGGACAGACCGTTGTATTTT. Translation gives CASSRDRPLYF.

This clone showed up just once. The V call is TRBV24-1, the J call TRBJ2-3; D call uncertain. The length of the CDR3 is 13 residues. The V gene's germline CDR1 is KGHDR and CDR2 SFDVKD. Trimming took off 7 bases at V and 2 bases at J, with 9 bases between the two ends. The DNA of the CDR3 is TGTGCCACCAGACCGACATACACAGATACGCAGTATTTT. Protein: CATRPTYTDTQYF.

The chain couples TRBV3-1 (or the pseudogene TRBV3-2) to TRBJ1-1; D possibly corresponds to TRBD1 (5 bases). The CDR3 is made up of 16 amino acids. V was shortened by 1 base and J by 0 bases, with 12 bases between the two germline ends. CDR1 and CDR2 (germline): LGHDT, YNNKEL (reference sequence). The CDR3 loop reads CASSQARATMNTEAFF. CDR3 nucleotide sequence: TGTGCCAGCAGCCAAGCCAGGGCGACGATGAACACTGAAGCTTTCTTT.

The chain joins TRBV5-5 to TRBJ2-7; tentative D call: TRBD2 (6 bases). Deletions cut 4 bases from V and 0 bases from J, with 17 bases between. Per germline, CDR1 SGHKS and CDR2 YYEKEE (reference sequence). The CDR3 covers 16 residues. CDR3 nucleotide sequence: TGTGCCAGCAGCCCCGTTTGGCGGGACCCCTCCTACGAGCAGTACTTC. This encodes CASSPVWRDPSYEQYF.

This clone was counted between two and nine times. This sequence joins TRBV5-4 and TRBJ2-2; 11 bases match TRBD2. CDR3 length equals 15 residues. Germline trimming cut 3 bases from V and 6 bases from J; bases unmatched to any gene: 4. In germline, CDR1 is SGHNT, CDR2 YYREEE (reference sequence). This CDR3 is CASSSRLAGPGELFF. CDR3 sequence (DNA): TGTGCCAGCAGCTCGAGACTAGCGGGACCCGGGGAGCTGTTTTTT.

The chain joins TRBV7-9 to TRBJ2-2, with 7 positions matching TRBD1. This CDR3 comprises 14 residues. Germline trimming cut 4 bases from V and 5 bases from J; bases unmatched to any gene: 4. The germline V gene encodes CDR1 SEHNR and CDR2 FQNEAQ (reference sequence). The CDR3 loop reads CASSYAGGTGELFF. CDR3 nucleotides: TGTGCCAGCAGCTACGCAGGGGGTACCGGGGAGCTGTTTTTT.

This sequence joins TRBV30 and TRBJ1-6; tentatively, D is TRBD1 (6 bases). CDR3 length: 16 residues. Between the trimmed V and J ends, which lost 0 bases and 11 bases, there was a span of 20 bases. CDR1 is GTSNPN, CDR2 SVGIG, per germline (reference sequence). The CDR3: CAWSVHPGRGGAPLHF. CDR3 coding DNA: TGTGCCTGGAGTGTACACCCCGGCAGGGGAGGGGCACCCCTCCACTTT.

The table lists this clone with a count of one. The chain employs TRBV7-9 and TRBJ1-2, with 7 bases aligning to TRBD1. The CDR3 has 15 amino acids. The V gene end was trimmed by 5 bases and the J gene end by 5 bases; junction bases not matched to a gene: 11. Per the germline V gene, CDR1 is SEHNR and CDR2 is FQNEAQ (reference sequence). The CDR3, as DNA: TGTGCCAGCAGCGGTACTAGGGGGCCAGGGTATGGCTACACCTTC. Residues: CASSGTRGPGYGYTF.

The CDR3 nucleotides are TGTGCCAGCAGCAGCCTAAATATGGCACGAGGAGAGACCCAGTACTTC. As protein: CASSSLNMARGETQYF. This rearrangement joins TRBV27 to TRBJ2-5, with D unresolved. With 6 bases removed from V and 4 bases from J, the gap between germline ends came to 21 bases. The CDR3 is 16 amino acids. The germline V gene encodes CDR1 MNHEY and CDR2 SMNVEV (reference sequence).

This chain joins TRBV27 and TRBJ2-5; 12 bases fit TRBD2. This CDR3 region has 17 residues. The V and J ends lost 5 bases and 4 bases, in that order; junction bases with no gene match: 11. Germline V gene data show CDR1 as MNHEY and CDR2 as SMNVEV (reference sequence). CDR3 sequence reads: CASSLAGGPSVGETQYF. As DNA, the CDR3 is TGTGCCAGCAGTCTAGCGGGAGGGCCCTCGGTCGGAGAGACCCAGTACTTC.

The chain combines TRBV6-4 with TRBJ2-7; 7 positions match TRBD2. CDR3 size: 12 residues. The germline gives CDR1 MRHNA, CDR2 SNTAGT. V lost 8 bases and J lost 4; bases outside the gene matches: 5. Written as DNA, the CDR3 is TGTGCCAGCTGCGGGAGTATATACGAGCAGTACTTC. This translates into CASCGSIYEQYF.

This clone showed up just a few times. The DNA is omitted, as the CDR3 cannot be located on it reliably, and the CDR3 follows TCRdb's listing. This chain connects TRBV5-1 to TRBJ2-7; the table's TRBD1 call for D was not verified on the DNA. The germline gives CDR1 SGHRS, CDR2 YFSETQ. The CDR3 length is 14 residues, termini included. CDR3 sequence: CASSLEVGSGTGYF.

The chain combines TRBV24-1 with TRBJ2-3, with 10 nucleotides matching TRBD1. After removal of 5 bases from V and 5 bases from J, the junction contained 6 bases not matched to a gene. The CDR3 is 15 residues long. The germline CDR1 and CDR2 sequences are KGHDR and SFDVKD. CDR3 region: CATSVSGQGKDTQYF. CDR3 nucleotides: TGTGCCACCAGTGTGTCGGGACAGGGGAAAGATACGCAGTATTTT.

This sequence joins TRBV4-2 and TRBJ2-1; 7 bases map to TRBD2. Germline CDR1 and CDR2: LGHNA and YNFKEQ. V shed 0 bases, J shed 7 bases, and the junction held 9 bases outside the gene matches. This CDR3 comprises 16 residues. CDR3 in amino acids: CASSQDFSGVLNEQFF. As DNA, the CDR3 is TGTGCCAGCAGCCAAGACTTCAGCGGGGTCTTGAATGAGCAGTTCTTC.

The table lists this clone with a count of one. The chain employs TRBV7-2 and TRBJ2-2; TRBD1 matches at 10 bases. CDR1 is SGHTA, CDR2 FQGNSA, per germline. The CDR3 length is 15 residues. V gave up 5 bases and J gave up 3 bases; unmatched junction bases: 3. The CDR3 reads CASSLGQGYTGELFF. The CDR3 DNA reads TGTGCCAGCAGCCTGGGACAGGGGTACACCGGGGAGCTGTTTTTT.

The chain couples TRBV3-1 (or the pseudogene TRBV3-2) to TRBJ2-2; TRBD2 is a possible D gene (5 bases). The length of the CDR3 is 13 residues. V gave up 7 bases and J gave up 5 bases, with 11 bases separating them. Germline CDR1 is LGHDT and CDR2 is YNNKEL (reference sequence). CDR3 in amino acids: CASNPLGTGELFF. The CDR3 nucleotides are TGTGCCAGCAACCCACTAGGGACCGGGGAGCTGTTTTTT.

The chain carries TRBV18 and TRBJ1-3; weak D call: TRBD1 (5 bases). V was shortened by 2 bases and J by 0 bases, with 17 bases between the two germline ends. Germline values: CDR1 KGHSH, CDR2 LQKENI. The CDR3 extends over 18 amino acids. Here the CDR3 DNA reads TGTGCCAGCTCACCAAAGTCGGTTACGGGGGGCTCTGGAAACACCATATATTTT. As protein: CASSPKSVTGGSGNTIYF.

This clone has only one observation. The CDR3 spells CASSSSGTGNAAFF. CDR3 bases: TGTGCCAGCAGCTCCTCCGGGACAGGGAATGCTGCTTTCTTT. The chain links TRBV7-2 to TRBJ1-1, with TRBD1 matching over 9 bases. The germline gives CDR1 SGHTA, CDR2 FQGNSA. J was trimmed by 11 bases and V by 4 bases; bases with no gene match: 11. This CDR3 has 14 amino acids. The full variable domain, in which reference TRBV7-2 and TRBJ1-1 provide the parts outside the CDR3, is GAGVSQSPSNKVTEKGKDVELRCDPISGHTALYWYRQSLGQGLEFLIYFQGNSAPDKSGLPSDRFSAERTGGSVSTLTIQRTQQEDSAVYLCASSSSGTGNAAFFGQGTRLTVV.

The table lists this clone with a count of one. The chain combines TRBV28 with TRBJ1-4; D is unresolved. Germline V gene data show CDR1 as MDHEN and CDR2 as SYDVKM. The length of the CDR3 is 11 residues. Trimming took 8 bases from V and 8 from J, leaving 9 bases between them. The DNA for the CDR3 is TGTGCCAGCTGGTATCGGGAAAAACTGTTTTTT. It codes for CASWYREKLFF.

J is TRBJ2-7 and V is TRBV28; maybe TRBD1 (6 bases). The CDR3 runs 14 residues. Germline V CDR1 and CDR2: MDHEN, SYDVKM. With 6 bases removed from V and 0 bases from J, the gap between germline ends came to 12 bases. The CDR3 DNA reads TGTGCCAGCAGCAGGGGTTACAGCTCCTACGAGCAGTACTTC. Amino acids: CASSRGYSSYEQYF.

The chain combines TRBV5-1 with TRBJ2-2; D is ambiguous. Germline loops: CDR1 SGHRS, CDR2 YFSETQ. V was cut by 0 bases and J by 6 bases, with 15 bases left in between. The CDR3 is 16 amino acids. The CDR3, as DNA: TGCGCCAGCAGCTTGGAGGCAGTGATCCGGGCCGGGGAGCTGTTTTTT. This translates into CASSLEAVIRAGELFF.

The chain couples TRBV6-4 to TRBJ2-1; 9 bases are a match to TRBD2. Germline loops: CDR1 MRHNA, CDR2 SNTAGT. The CDR3 loop spans 16 amino acids. J gave up 0 bases and V 4 bases, and 4 bases lay outside the gene matches. The DNA for the CDR3 is TGTGCCAGCAGTGCGGTAGCGGGAGACTCCTACAATGAGCAGTTCTTC. It is translated as CASSAVAGDSYNEQFF.

The CDR3 DNA follows: TGTGCCAGCAGCGAGGGGCGAGGGGGACTAGCGGGGGAGCAGTACTTC. It translates to CASSEGRGGLAGEQYF. The chain uses TRBV7-6 and TRBJ2-7, with 13 bases fitting TRBD2. The germline V gene encodes CDR1 SGHVS and CDR2 FNYEAQ. Germline trimming cut 5 bases from V and 7 bases from J; bases unmatched to any gene: 11. This CDR3 comprises 16 residues.

The rearrangement links TRBV30 to TRBJ2-4, with TRBD2 as a possible D gene (5 bases). V gave up 0 bases and J gave up 8 bases, with 8 bases separating them. This CDR3 has 12 residues. The germline V gene encodes CDR1 GTSNPN and CDR2 SVGIG (reference sequence). This chain's CDR3 is CAWSVSGDIQYF. The CDR3 DNA reads TGTGCCTGGAGTGTCTCCGGGGACATTCAGTACTTC.

The rearrangement links TRBV11-2 to TRBJ2-7; 9 positions match TRBD1. Trimming took 2 bases from V and 4 from J; bases not matched to a gene: 6. The CDR3 runs to 15 residues. Per germline, CDR1 SGHAT and CDR2 FQNNGV. The CDR3 DNA reads TGTGCCAGCAGCTTATTTCGGGACAGGGCTTACGAGCAGTACTTC. Amino acids: CASSLFRDRAYEQYF.

CDR3 residues: CASGGGRNEKLFF. As DNA, the CDR3 is TGTGCCAGCGGGGGGGGACGGAATGAAAAACTGTTTTTT. The rearrangement links TRBV7-2 to TRBJ1-4; weak D call: TRBD1 (5 bases). CDR1 and CDR2 (germline): SGHTA, FQGNSA. The V gene lost 8 bases and the J gene lost 5 bases, with 12 bases spanning the gap. The CDR3 has 13 amino acids.

This clone was recorded only once. This chain connects TRBV2 to TRBJ2-7, with D possibly being TRBD2 (6 bases). Trimming pared 5 bases from V and 4 bases from J, leaving 12 bases between. The CDR3 is made up of 13 amino acids. CDR1 SNHLY and CDR2 FYNNEI come from the germline V gene. The CDR3 DNA sequence: TGTGCCAGCAGTCCGGGACTCGCATACGAGCAGTACTTC. Translation gives CASSPGLAYEQYF. Full variable domain (rest looked up from reference TRBV2 and TRBJ2-7): EPEVTQTPSHQVTQMGQEVILRCVPISNHLYFYWYRQILGQKVEFLVSFYNNEISEKSEIFDDQFSVERPDGSNFTLKIRSTKLEDSAMYFCASSPGLAYEQYFGPGTRLTVT.

The rearrangement links TRBV4-1 to TRBJ1-5, with D uncertain. The CDR3 has 16 residues. Per the germline V gene, CDR1 is MGHRA and CDR2 is YSYEKL. Trimming pared 1 base from V and 1 base from J, leaving 11 bases between. The chain's CDR3 is CASSQASLGSNQPQHF. The CDR3, as DNA: TGCGCCAGCAGCCAAGCCTCTTTGGGCAGCAATCAGCCCCAGCATTTT.

The J gene is TRBJ2-1, the V gene TRBV19; D is possibly TRBD2 (6 bases). The V and J ends lost 5 bases and 0 bases respectively, with 14 bases between them. The CDR3 contains 16 residues. Germline V gene sequence: CDR1 LNHDA, CDR2 SQIVND (reference sequence). In DNA form, the CDR3 reads TGTGCCAGTAGTCCTCGGAGCGGGTCCTCCTACAATGAGCAGTTCTTC. It translates to CASSPRSGSSYNEQFF.

This clone showed up just a few times. V gene TRBV6-4 combines with J gene TRBJ2-1, with D tentatively TRBD1 (6 bases). Germline CDR1 MRHNA, CDR2 SNTAGT. Trimming left V 0 bases short and J 7 bases short, with 10 bases between. The CDR3 length is 14 residues. The CDR3 DNA is TGTGCCAGCAGTGACTCCTCGGGACAAAATGAGCAGTTCTTC. Protein: CASSDSSGQNEQFF.